Each of the 14 T cell receptor beta chains below was sequenced from the same sample in a study of vaccination and CD4 T cells after COVID-19. Time point denoted: late sampling 161 to 241 days after vaccination in three convalescent patients. The treatment denotes: roughly 10-day PBMC culture with coronavirus spike peptide pools or control peptides (ViraFEST assay). No antigen has been assigned to these receptors. Cultured CD4+ T cells had their DNA profiled by the Oncomine TCR Beta short-read assay. TCRdb fed the PCR reads into MiXCR, producing one record per CDR3 protein. The profile shows 20,000 to 25,000 distinct CDR3 sequences, around two fifths of them singletons. Sample: CD4+ T cells from blood, cultured in vitro, taken about 7 months after SARS-CoV-2 vaccination. These receptors were taken from a human donor who had recovered from COVID-19.

This rearrangement joins TRBV7-2 to TRBJ2-1; 9 bases are a match to TRBD1. V dropped 5 bases and J dropped 9; count of bases not matched to a gene: 14. Germline lookup yields CDR1 SGHTA and CDR2 FQGNSA. The CDR3 loop spans 16 amino acids. The CDR3 DNA sequence: TGTGCCAGCAGCCGGACCGGGACAGGGTACGTCGGTGAGCAGTTCTTC. Encoded protein: CASSRTGTGYVGEQFF.

The rearrangement links TRBV15 to TRBJ2-2; no reliable D call. CDR3 length: 16 amino acids. The V end was cut by 1 base, the J end by 1 base, with 10 bases between. CDR1 and CDR2 from the germline V gene are LNHNV and YYDKDF (reference sequence). This CDR3 is CATSRVAVLNTGELFF. CDR3 nucleotide sequence: TGTGCCACCAGCAGAGTAGCAGTTTTGAACACCGGGGAGCTGTTTTTT.

The chain couples TRBV6-5 to TRBJ2-5; D unclear. The V gene lost 0 bases and the J gene lost 2 bases, with 10 bases spanning the gap. Germline CDR1 MNHEY, CDR2 SVGAGI. CDR3 length: 15 amino acids. In DNA, the CDR3 is TGTGCCAGCAGTTACTCTATTCGGGTTCAAGAGACCCAGTACTTC. The encoded protein is CASSYSIRVQETQYF.

V is TRBV7-9 and J is TRBJ1-1; unclear D gene. Trimming took 5 bases from V and 0 from J, leaving 7 bases between them. This CDR3 has 13 amino acids. CDR1 is SEHNR and CDR2 is FQNEAQ in the germline V gene (reference sequence). The CDR3 region is CASSLTMNTEAFF. CDR3 DNA: TGTGCCAGCAGCCTGACAATGAACACTGAAGCTTTCTTT.

The chain is built from TRBV2 and TRBJ2-3; D call uncertain. The CDR3 is 11 amino acids. Between the trimmed V and J ends, which lost 3 bases and 7 bases, there was a span of 5 bases. The germline V gene has CDR1 SNHLY and CDR2 FYNNEI. The CDR3 loop reads CASSDSYTQYF. The DNA of the CDR3 is TGTGCCAGCAGTGATTCTTATACGCAGTATTTT.

This rearrangement joins TRBV20-1 to TRBJ2-7; possibly TRBD1 or TRBD2 for D (5 bases each). The germline gives CDR1 DFQATT, CDR2 SNEGSKA (reference sequence). The CDR3 sequence is 14 residues long. V was clipped by 1 base and J by 3 bases, with 13 bases between them. CDR3 bases: TGCAGTGCTAGAGCTGGGACCCACTACTACGAGCAGTACTTC. Its protein product is CSARAGTHYYEQYF.

The rearrangement joins TRBV2 to TRBJ1-6; TRBD1 agrees at 8 bases. V lost 6 bases, J lost 9 bases, and 10 bases stayed unmatched. The CDR3 extends over 15 amino acids. Germline V lookup: CDR1 SNHLY, CDR2 FYNNEI. The CDR3 protein is CASRGNQGASSPLHF. In nucleotides, the CDR3 is TGTGCCAGCAGGGGAAACCAGGGGGCTAGTTCACCCCTCCACTTT.

V gene TRBV28 combines with J gene TRBJ1-2, with D perhaps TRBD1 (6 bases). V was trimmed by 10 bases and J by 8 bases, leaving 23 bases between them. There are 14 residues in the CDR3. The V gene's germline CDR1 is MDHEN and CDR2 SYDVKM. In DNA form, the CDR3 reads TGTGCCATCCCCTTAGGCAATTCGGGGGCAGGCTACACCTTC. Protein sequence: CAIPLGNSGAGYTF.

This clonotype has just a few counts. This rearrangement joins TRBV20-1 to TRBJ2-3; D possibly matches TRBD1 or TRBD2 (7 bases each). V was clipped by 6 bases and J by 0 bases, with 19 bases between them. Germline V gene lookup returns CDR1 DFQATT and CDR2 SNEGSKA (reference sequence). CDR3 length equals 16 residues. CDR3 in amino acids: CSAAPQGGLSTDTQYF. DNA of the CDR3: TGCAGTGCCGCCCCCCAGGGGGGACTAAGCACAGATACGCAGTATTTT.

The chain recombines TRBV19 with TRBJ2-6; a weak D match, TRBD1 (6 bases). This CDR3 has 13 residues. Looked up from germline, CDR1 is LNHDA and CDR2 is SQIVND (reference sequence). V lost 8 bases and J lost 2, with 7 bases in between. The CDR3 DNA follows: TGTGCCAGTGCAGGGGCTGGGGCCAACGTCCTGACTTTC. Translated: CASAGAGANVLTF.

This clonotype was observed a handful of times. The chain couples TRBV6-1 to TRBJ2-5, with D uncertain. The ends were cut back, 4 bases at V and 5 bases at J, with 14 bases in the middle. CDR1 is MNHNS, CDR2 SASEGT, per germline. The CDR3 is 14 amino acids. The DNA of the CDR3 is TGTGCCAGCAGTGGACTCACAAACGGGGAGACCCAGTACTTC. Its protein product is CASSGLTNGETQYF.

The rearrangement uses TRBV7-2 and TRBJ2-1; 7 nucleotides agree with TRBD2. Trimming took 1 base from V and 13 from J; bases not matched to a gene: 10. Per the germline V gene, CDR1 is SGHTA and CDR2 is FQGNSA. The CDR3 is made up of 14 amino acids. The CDR3 DNA reads TGTGCCAGCAGCTTAGGGTTGCGGGGACTATCACAGTTCTTC. This codes for CASSLGLRGLSQFF.

The chain recombines TRBV10-3 with TRBJ2-1; 7 bases map to TRBD2. V lost 5 bases and J lost 9; bases outside the gene matches: 22. CDR3 length: 18 amino acids. CDR1 and CDR2 (germline): ENHRY, SYGVKD. The CDR3, as DNA: TGTGCCATCAGTACTAGCGATGGCCTCACCTCACGGACGGGTGAGCAGTTCTTC. Its protein is CAISTSDGLTSRTGEQFF.

This clonotype occurred a few times. The V gene is TRBV19, the J gene TRBJ2-3, with a tentative D call TRBD2 (7 bases). The germline V gene encodes CDR1 LNHDA and CDR2 SQIVND (reference sequence). V lost 6 bases and J lost 2, with 9 bases in between. The CDR3 covers 13 residues. The CDR3 spells CASRAGATDTQYF. CDR3 sequence (DNA): TGTGCCAGTAGGGCGGGGGCCACAGATACGCAGTATTTT.